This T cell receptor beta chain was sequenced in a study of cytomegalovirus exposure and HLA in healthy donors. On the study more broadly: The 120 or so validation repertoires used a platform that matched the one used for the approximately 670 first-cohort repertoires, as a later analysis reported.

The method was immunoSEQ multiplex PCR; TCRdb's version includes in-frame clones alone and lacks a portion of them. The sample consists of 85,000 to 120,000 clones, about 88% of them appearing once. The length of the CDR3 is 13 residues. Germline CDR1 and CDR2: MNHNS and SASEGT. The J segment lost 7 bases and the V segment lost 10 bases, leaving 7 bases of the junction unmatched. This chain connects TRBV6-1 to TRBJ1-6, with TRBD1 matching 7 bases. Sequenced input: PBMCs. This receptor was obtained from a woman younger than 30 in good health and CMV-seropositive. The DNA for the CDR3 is TGTGCCACCAGCGGGACAGAAAATTCACCCCTCCACTTT. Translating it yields CATSGTENSPLHF.